Each of the 22 T cell receptor beta chains below was sequenced from the same sample in a study of technical replicates of blood from several donors. Data came from immunoSEQ multiplex PCR; TCRdb stores just in-frame clones and leaves some out. The sample lists 90,000 or so clones, just under 95% occurring once. The sequencing sample was made of T cells isolated from PBMCs. Receptor source: a human donor in good health.

This chain's CDR3 is CAWTGLAGGHEQFF. The CDR3 bases are TGTGCCTGGACGGGACTAGCGGGAGGCCATGAGCAGTTCTTC. The V gene is TRBV30, the J gene TRBJ2-1, with TRBD2 identical over 15 bases. This CDR3 contains 14 residues. The V gene end was trimmed by 4 bases and the J gene end by 8 bases; junction bases not matched to a gene: 3. Germline values: CDR1 GTSNPN, CDR2 SVGIG (reference sequence).

The V call is TRBV7-2, the J call TRBJ2-1, with 14 nucleotides matching TRBD2. CDR1 and CDR2 from the germline V gene are SGHTA and FQGNSA. The ends lost 5 bases at V and 6 bases at J; junction bases unmatched: 3. The CDR3 length is 15 residues. CDR3 region: CASSPGLAGGNEQFF. CDR3 coding DNA: TGTGCCAGCAGCCCAGGACTAGCGGGAGGCAATGAGCAGTTCTTC.

J is TRBJ1-4 and V is TRBV6-6; TRBD1 agrees at 7 bases. Germline V CDR1 and CDR2: MNHNY, SVGAGI (reference sequence). V dropped 6 bases and J dropped 6; count of bases not matched to a gene: 10. The CDR3 is made up of 15 amino acids. CDR3 DNA sequence: TGTGCCAGCAGGCCAACAGGGGAGTCCTATGAAAAACTGTTTTTT. Its protein is CASRPTGESYEKLFF.

The chain uses TRBV6-1 and TRBJ2-7, with D perhaps matching TRBD1 (6 bases). Germline V gives CDR1 MNHNS, CDR2 SASEGT. CDR3 length: 14 amino acids. V lost 8 bases to trimming and J lost 1 base, with 15 bases between them. CDR3 residues: CASQYNGQSYEQYF. The CDR3 DNA reads as TGTGCCAGCCAGTACAACGGACAGTCCTACGAGCAGTACTTC.

The chain employs TRBV7-8 and TRBJ1-1; D possibly corresponds to TRBD1 (5 bases). V shed 4 bases and J shed 2 bases, with 17 bases lying between them. Germline V gene lookup returns CDR1 SGHVS and CDR2 FQNEAQ. This CDR3 spans 16 amino acids. The CDR3 DNA sequence: TGTGCCAGCAGCTCACGTGCACAGGTCCTCAACACTGAAGCTTTCTTT. Amino acids: CASSSRAQVLNTEAFF.

This chain connects TRBV18 to TRBJ2-7; a weak D match, TRBD2 (7 bases). The CDR3 runs to 15 residues. The V gene's germline CDR1 is KGHSH and CDR2 LQKENI. Trimming shortened V by 3 bases and J by 5 bases, and 17 bases separated the two germline ends. The CDR3 sequence is CASSPTAGGRNEQYF. CDR3 in DNA: TGTGCCAGCTCACCTACAGCCGGGGGGCGGAACGAGCAGTACTTC.

The CDR3 loop reads CASSLPSGFNTGELFF. The CDR3 DNA follows: TGTGCCAGCAGCTTACCCAGCGGATTTAACACCGGGGAGCTGTTTTTT. The chain carries TRBV7-2 and TRBJ2-2, with a tentative D call TRBD2 (5 bases). The CDR3 runs 16 residues. CDR1 is SGHTA, CDR2 FQGNSA, per germline. V was pared by 2 bases and J by 2 bases, with 12 bases between.

The genes are TRBV2 and TRBJ2-7; D is unresolved. CDR1 and CDR2 from the germline V gene are SNHLY and FYNNEI. Trimming cost V 5 bases and J 3 bases, with 5 bases left between them. This CDR3 region has 11 residues. The CDR3 region is CASSFNYEQYF. In DNA form, the CDR3 reads TGTGCCAGCAGTTTCAACTACGAGCAGTACTTC.

The V gene is TRBV9, the J gene TRBJ2-7; 10 bases line up with TRBD1. The CDR3 has 15 amino acids. Germline V gene lookup returns CDR1 SGDLS and CDR2 YYNGEE. The V gene end was trimmed by 2 bases and the J gene end by 5 bases; junction bases not matched to a gene: 7. CDR3: CASSVQGQGIDEQYF. In nucleotides, the CDR3 is TGTGCCAGCAGCGTCCAGGGACAGGGGATTGACGAGCAGTACTTC.

The chain joins TRBV20-1 to TRBJ2-3, with D possibly being TRBD2 (5 bases). This CDR3 comprises 11 residues. V was clipped by 0 bases and J by 9 bases, with 7 bases between them. Germline V gene data show CDR1 as DFQATT and CDR2 as SNEGSKA (reference sequence). CDR3 sequence (DNA): TGCAGTGCTAGAGAACCGGGAACGCAGTATTTT. It encodes CSAREPGTQYF.

The chain couples TRBV29-1 to TRBJ1-1, with 10 bases fitting TRBD1. This CDR3 has 12 residues. The trim removed 7 bases at V and 5 bases at J, leaving 4 bases unmatched. Germline CDR1 is SQVTM and CDR2 is ANQGSEA. The CDR3 DNA reads as TGCAGCGGACAGGGGGCCCGGACTGAAGCTTTCTTT. This encodes CSGQGARTEAFF. Combining the CDR3 with reference TRBV29-1 and TRBJ1-1 gives the whole variable domain SAVISQKPSRDICQRGTSLTIQCQVDSQVTMMFWYRQQPGQSLTLIATANQGSEATYESGFVIDKFPISRPNLTFSTLTVSNMSPEDSSIYLCSGQGARTEAFFGQGTRLTVV.

The chain carries TRBV5-1 and TRBJ1-1, with no clear D. V lost 5 bases, J lost 2 bases, and 10 bases lay in between. CDR1 and CDR2 (germline): SGHRS, YFSETQ. This CDR3 contains 13 residues. The CDR3 DNA sequence: TGCGCCAGCAGGCGAACTATTAACACTGAAGCTTTCTTT. It yields the protein CASRRTINTEAFF.

The chain joins TRBV28 to TRBJ2-7; TRBD2 matches at 7 bases. The germline gives CDR1 MDHEN, CDR2 SYDVKM. The CDR3 has 12 residues. V was pared by 2 bases and J by 5 bases, with 0 bases of the junction left unmatched. CDR3 in amino acids: CASSLGGDEQYF. The CDR3 nucleotides read TGTGCCAGCAGTTTAGGGGGGGACGAGCAGTACTTC. Based on the CDR3 plus reference TRBV28 and TRBJ2-7, the full variable domain is DVKVTQSSRYLVKRTGEKVFLECVQDMDHENMFWYRQDPGLGLRLIYFSYDVKMKEKGDIPEGYSVSREKKERFSLILESASTNQTSMYLCASSLGGDEQYFGPGTRLTVT.

The V call is TRBV27, the J call TRBJ1-1; possibly TRBD1 for D (5 bases). The V gene lost 0 bases and the J gene lost 8 bases, with 13 bases spanning the gap. The CDR3 is made up of 14 amino acids. Germline CDR1 MNHEY, CDR2 SMNVEV (reference sequence). The CDR3 is CASSLSRGGPEAFF. In nucleotides, the CDR3 is TGTGCCAGCAGTTTATCCCGGGGGGGACCCGAAGCTTTCTTT.

This chain links TRBV5-1 with TRBJ1-2, with D uncertain. Germline V CDR1 and CDR2: SGHRS, YFSETQ. This CDR3 is 11 amino acids long. V lost 6 bases and J 10 bases, leaving 13 bases between the germline ends. The CDR3 protein is CASTLLRSYTF. CDR3 DNA: TGCGCCAGCACCCTCCTGAGATCCTACACCTTC. Full variable domain (missing parts from reference TRBV5-1 and TRBJ1-2): KAGVTQTPRYLIKTRGQQVTLSCSPISGHRSVSWYQQTPGQGLQFLFEYFSETQRNKGNFPGRFSGRQFSNSRSEMNVSTLELGDSALYLCASTLLRSYTFGSGTRLTVV.

This clone was observed once. The chain uses TRBV29-1 and TRBJ2-1; no firm D call. The CDR3 is made up of 11 amino acids. Trimming stripped 7 bases from V and 7 bases from J, with 11 bases between. Germline lookup yields CDR1 SQVTM and CDR2 ANQGSEA. CDR3 loop: CSANGLNEQFF. CDR3 bases: TGCAGCGCGAACGGTTTAAATGAGCAGTTCTTC.

This clone has only one observation. The rearrangement joins TRBV11-1 to TRBJ2-1, with TRBD2 matching over 9 bases. There are 18 residues in the CDR3. Germline trimming cut 2 bases from V and 1 base from J; bases unmatched to any gene: 9. Looked up from germline, CDR1 is SGHAT and CDR2 is FQDESV (reference sequence). In nucleotides, the CDR3 is TGTGCCAGCAGCTTATTGGGGGTAGCGGGAGCTTCCTACAATGAGCAGTTCTTC. This sequence encodes CASSLLGVAGASYNEQFF.

The chain employs TRBV5-1 and TRBJ1-1; a possible D gene is TRBD1 (5 bases). V was shortened by 3 bases and J by 4 bases, with 19 bases between the two germline ends. This CDR3 is 16 amino acids long. Germline CDR1 is SGHRS and CDR2 is YFSETQ. The DNA of the CDR3 is TGCGCCAGCAGCTCGGGGGGACTCGCGGGAAGCACTGAAGCTTTCTTT. Translated: CASSSGGLAGSTEAFF.

In DNA, the CDR3 is TGTGCCAGCAGTGAAAACAGGGCATTGAGCAACGAGCAGTACTTC. Translation: CASSENRALSNEQYF. The J gene is TRBJ2-7, the V gene TRBV2; perhaps TRBD1 as D (6 bases). The CDR3 sequence is 15 residues long. Trimming pared 2 bases from V and 5 bases from J, leaving 16 bases between. Germline V CDR1 and CDR2: SNHLY, FYNNEI.

V and J are TRBV5-1 and TRBJ2-3; D is possibly TRBD1 (5 bases). Germline V gives CDR1 SGHRS, CDR2 YFSETQ. V lost 4 bases and J lost 4, with 10 bases in between. There are 13 residues in the CDR3. The CDR3 bases are TGCGCCAGCAGCATTGACAGACCAGATACGCAGTATTTT. Its translation is CASSIDRPDTQYF.

V and J are TRBV4-1 and TRBJ2-7, with TRBD1 matching over 10 bases. V lost 3 bases and J lost 5; bases outside the gene matches: 13. The CDR3 totals 17 residues. Looked up from germline, CDR1 is MGHRA and CDR2 is YSYEKL. CDR3 sequence reads: CASSHGSPGTGANEQYF. CDR3 DNA sequence: TGCGCCAGCAGCCACGGCTCTCCCGGGACAGGGGCAAACGAGCAGTACTTC.

The chain couples TRBV7-3 to TRBJ1-1; the D is unclear. This CDR3 spans 13 amino acids. Deletions cut 6 bases from V and 3 bases from J, with 11 bases between. CDR1 and CDR2 from the germline V gene are SGHTA and FQGTGA. CDR3 in amino acids: CASSAYRDTEAFF. DNA of the CDR3: TGTGCCAGCAGTGCATACCGGGACACTGAAGCTTTCTTT.